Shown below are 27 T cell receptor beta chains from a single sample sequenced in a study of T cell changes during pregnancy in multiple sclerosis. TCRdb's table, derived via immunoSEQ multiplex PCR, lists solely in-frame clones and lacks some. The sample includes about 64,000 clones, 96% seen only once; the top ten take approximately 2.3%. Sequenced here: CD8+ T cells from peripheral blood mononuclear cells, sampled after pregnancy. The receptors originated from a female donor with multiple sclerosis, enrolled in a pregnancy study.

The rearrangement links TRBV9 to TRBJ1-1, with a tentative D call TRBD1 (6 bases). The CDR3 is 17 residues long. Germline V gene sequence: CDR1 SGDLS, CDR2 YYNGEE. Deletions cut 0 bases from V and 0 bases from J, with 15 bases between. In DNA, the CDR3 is TGTGCCAGCAGCGTAGAGGCATCTTCAGGGGTGAACACTGAAGCTTTCTTT. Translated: CASSVEASSGVNTEAFF.

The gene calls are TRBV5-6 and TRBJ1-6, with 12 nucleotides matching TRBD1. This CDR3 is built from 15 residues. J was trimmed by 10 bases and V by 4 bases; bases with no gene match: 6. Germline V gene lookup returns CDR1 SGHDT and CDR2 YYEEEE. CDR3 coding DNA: TGTGCCAGCAGCGTACCGGGACAGGGGGCATCACCCCTCCACTTT. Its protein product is CASSVPGQGASPLHF.

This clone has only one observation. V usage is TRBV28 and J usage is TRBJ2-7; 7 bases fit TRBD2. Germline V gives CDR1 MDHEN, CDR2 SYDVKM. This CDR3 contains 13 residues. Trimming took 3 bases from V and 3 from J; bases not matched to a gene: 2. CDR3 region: CASSFGTNYEQYF. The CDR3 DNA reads TGTGCCAGCAGTTTTGGGACTAACTACGAGCAGTACTTC.

The DNA for the CDR3 is TGTGCCAGCAGCCCCGACGCGGGGTCCTACGAGCAGTACTTC. Its protein is CASSPDAGSYEQYF. V usage is TRBV4-2 and J usage is TRBJ2-7, with a weak D call TRBD2 (6 bases). This CDR3 contains 14 residues. The germline gives CDR1 LGHNA, CDR2 YNFKEQ. V lost 4 bases and J 1 base, leaving 11 bases between the germline ends.

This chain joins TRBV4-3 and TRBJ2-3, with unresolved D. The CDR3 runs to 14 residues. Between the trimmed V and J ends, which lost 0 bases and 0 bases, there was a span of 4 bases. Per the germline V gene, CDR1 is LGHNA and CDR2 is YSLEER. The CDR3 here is CASSQELSTDTQYF. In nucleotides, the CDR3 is TGCGCCAGCAGCCAAGAGTTAAGCACAGATACGCAGTATTTT.

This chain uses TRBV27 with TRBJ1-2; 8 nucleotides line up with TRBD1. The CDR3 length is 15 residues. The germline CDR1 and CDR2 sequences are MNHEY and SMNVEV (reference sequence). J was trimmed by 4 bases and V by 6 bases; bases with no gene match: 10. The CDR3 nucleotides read TGTGCCAGCAGCCTGGACAGGGCTTCGGTCTATGGCTACACCTTC. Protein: CASSLDRASVYGYTF.

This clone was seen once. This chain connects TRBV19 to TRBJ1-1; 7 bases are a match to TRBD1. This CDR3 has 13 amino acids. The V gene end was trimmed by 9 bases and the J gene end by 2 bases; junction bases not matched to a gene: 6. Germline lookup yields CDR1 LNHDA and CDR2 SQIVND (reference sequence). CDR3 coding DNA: TGTGCCAGCACGGACAGGTTCAACACTGAAGCTTTCTTT. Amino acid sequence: CASTDRFNTEAFF. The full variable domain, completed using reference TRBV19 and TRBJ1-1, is DGGITQSPKYLFRKEGQNVTLSCEQNLNHDAMYWYRQDPGQGLRLIYYSQIVNDFQKGDIAEGYSVSREKKESFPLTVTSAQKNPTAFYLCASTDRFNTEAFFGQGTRLTVV.

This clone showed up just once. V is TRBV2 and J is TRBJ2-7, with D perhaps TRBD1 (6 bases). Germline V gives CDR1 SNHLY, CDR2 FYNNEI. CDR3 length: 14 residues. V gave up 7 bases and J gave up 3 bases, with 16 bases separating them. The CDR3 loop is CASTTLDSFYEQYF. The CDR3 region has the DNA TGTGCCAGCACTACCTTGGACAGCTTCTACGAGCAGTACTTC.

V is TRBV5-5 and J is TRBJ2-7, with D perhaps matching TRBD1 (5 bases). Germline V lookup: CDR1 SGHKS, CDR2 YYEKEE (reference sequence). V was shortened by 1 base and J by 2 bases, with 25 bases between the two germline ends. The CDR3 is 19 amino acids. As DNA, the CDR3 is TGTGCCAGCAGCTTGACTCAAGGGATTGTGGCAGGGCAGACCTACGAGCAGTACTTC. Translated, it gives CASSLTQGIVAGQTYEQYF.

The CDR3 loop reads CASSEGVNTEAFF. In nucleotides, the CDR3 is TGTGCCAGCAGCGAGGGGGTTAACACTGAAGCTTTCTTT. The V and J genes are TRBV9 and TRBJ1-1; tentatively, D is TRBD1 (6 bases). From germline, CDR1 is SGDLS and CDR2 YYNGEE. The V end was cut by 3 bases, the J end by 2 bases, with 8 bases between. CDR3 length equals 13 residues.

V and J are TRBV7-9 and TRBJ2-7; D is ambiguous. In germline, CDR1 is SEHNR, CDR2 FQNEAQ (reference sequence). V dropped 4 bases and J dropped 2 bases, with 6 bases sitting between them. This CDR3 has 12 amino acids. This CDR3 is CASSSNPYEQYF. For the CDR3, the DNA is TGTGCCAGCAGCTCAAATCCCTACGAGCAGTACTTC. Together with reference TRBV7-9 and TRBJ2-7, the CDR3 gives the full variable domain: DTGVSQNPRHKITKRGQNVTFRCDPISEHNRLYWYRQTLGQGPEFLTYFQNEAQLEKSRLLSDRFSAERPKGSFSTLEIQRTEQGDSAMYLCASSSNPYEQYFGPGTRLTVT.

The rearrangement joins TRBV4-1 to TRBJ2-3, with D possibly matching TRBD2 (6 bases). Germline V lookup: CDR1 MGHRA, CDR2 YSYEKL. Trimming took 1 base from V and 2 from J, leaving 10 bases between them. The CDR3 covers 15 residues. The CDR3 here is CASSQGAGNTDTQYF. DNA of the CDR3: TGCGCCAGCAGCCAAGGGGCGGGAAACACAGATACGCAGTATTTT.

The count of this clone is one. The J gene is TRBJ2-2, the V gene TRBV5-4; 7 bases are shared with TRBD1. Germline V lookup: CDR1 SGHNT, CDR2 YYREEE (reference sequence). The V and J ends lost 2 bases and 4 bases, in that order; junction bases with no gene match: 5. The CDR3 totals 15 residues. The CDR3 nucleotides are TGTGCCAGCAGCTTACCGGGACAGCCCACCGGGGAGCTGTTTTTT. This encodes CASSLPGQPTGELFF. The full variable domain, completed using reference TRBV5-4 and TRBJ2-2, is ETGVTQSPTHLIKTRGQQVTLRCSSQSGHNTVSWYQQALGQGPQFIFQYYREEENGRGNFPPRFSGLQFPNYSSELNVNALELDDSALYLCASSLPGQPTGELFFGEGSRLTVL.

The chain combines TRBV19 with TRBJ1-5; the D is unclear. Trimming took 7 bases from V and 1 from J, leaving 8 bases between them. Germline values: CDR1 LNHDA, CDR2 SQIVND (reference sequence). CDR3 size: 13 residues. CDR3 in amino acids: CASTLASNQPQHF. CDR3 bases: TGTGCCAGTACCCTCGCGAGCAATCAGCCCCAGCATTTT.

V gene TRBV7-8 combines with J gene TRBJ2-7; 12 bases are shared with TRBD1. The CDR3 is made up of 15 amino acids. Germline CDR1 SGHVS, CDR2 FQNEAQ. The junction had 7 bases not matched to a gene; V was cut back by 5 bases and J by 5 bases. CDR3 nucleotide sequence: TGTGCCAGCAGCCCTAGGGGGACAGGGGGCGACGAGCAGTACTTC. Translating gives CASSPRGTGGDEQYF.

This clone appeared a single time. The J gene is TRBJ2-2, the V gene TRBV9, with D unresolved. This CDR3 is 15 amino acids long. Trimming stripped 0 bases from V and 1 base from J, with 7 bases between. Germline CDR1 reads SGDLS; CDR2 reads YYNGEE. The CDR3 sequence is CASSVANRNTGELFF. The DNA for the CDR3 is TGTGCCAGCAGCGTAGCTAACAGGAACACCGGGGAGCTGTTTTTT.

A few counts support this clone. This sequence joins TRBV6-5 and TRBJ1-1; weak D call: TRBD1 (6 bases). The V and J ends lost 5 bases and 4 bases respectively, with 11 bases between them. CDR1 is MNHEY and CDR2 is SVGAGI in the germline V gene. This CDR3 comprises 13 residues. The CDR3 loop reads CASSPGESTEAFF. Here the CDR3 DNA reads TGTGCCAGCAGTCCAGGGGAGAGCACTGAAGCTTTCTTT.

The DNA of the CDR3 is TGTGCCAGCAGCTTCTCAGGGGGCTCTGGAAACACCATATATTTT. Its translation is CASSFSGGSGNTIYF. The chain recombines TRBV7-9 with TRBJ1-3; 7 bases fit TRBD1. The V segment lost 3 bases and the J segment 0 bases; nucleotides outside the gene matches: 2. CDR3 length: 15 amino acids. Germline V gene lookup returns CDR1 SEHNR and CDR2 FQNEAQ (reference sequence).

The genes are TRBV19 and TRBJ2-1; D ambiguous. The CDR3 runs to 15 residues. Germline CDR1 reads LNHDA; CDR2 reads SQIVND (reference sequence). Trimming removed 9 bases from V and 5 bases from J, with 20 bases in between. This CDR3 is CASAPYISGDNEQFF. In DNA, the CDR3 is TGTGCCAGCGCTCCCTACATTTCGGGTGACAATGAGCAGTTCTTC. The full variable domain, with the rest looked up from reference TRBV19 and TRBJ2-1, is DGGITQSPKYLFRKEGQNVTLSCEQNLNHDAMYWYRQDPGQGLRLIYYSQIVNDFQKGDIAEGYSVSREKKESFPLTVTSAQKNPTAFYLCASAPYISGDNEQFFGPGTRLTVL.

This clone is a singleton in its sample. CDR3 sequence: CASSLSVDTGELFF. As DNA, the CDR3 is TGTGCCAGCAGCTTATCGGTAGACACCGGGGAGCTGTTTTTT. The chain links TRBV7-2 to TRBJ2-2; D uncertain. The CDR3 is 14 amino acids. Trimming stripped 2 bases from V and 3 bases from J, with 7 bases between. Germline lookup yields CDR1 SGHTA and CDR2 FQGNSA.

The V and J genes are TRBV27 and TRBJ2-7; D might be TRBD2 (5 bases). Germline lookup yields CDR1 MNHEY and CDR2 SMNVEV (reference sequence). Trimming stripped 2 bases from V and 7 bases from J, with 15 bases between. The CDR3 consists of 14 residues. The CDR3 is CASSLAGFPGEQYF. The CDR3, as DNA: TGTGCCAGCAGTTTAGCCGGGTTTCCGGGGGAGCAGTACTTC.

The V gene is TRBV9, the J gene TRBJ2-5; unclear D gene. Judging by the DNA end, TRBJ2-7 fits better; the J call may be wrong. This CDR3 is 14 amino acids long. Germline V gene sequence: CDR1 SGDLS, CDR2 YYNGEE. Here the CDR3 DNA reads TGTGCCAGCAGCCCCGGGTCTGCAACCTACGAGCAGTACTTC. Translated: CASSPGSATYEQYF.

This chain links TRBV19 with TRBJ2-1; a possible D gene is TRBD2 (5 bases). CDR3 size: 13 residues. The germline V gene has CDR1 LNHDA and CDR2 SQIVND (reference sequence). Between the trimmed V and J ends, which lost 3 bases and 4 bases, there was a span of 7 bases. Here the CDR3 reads CASSMEAYNEQFF. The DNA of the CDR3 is TGTGCCAGTAGTATGGAGGCATACAATGAGCAGTTCTTC.

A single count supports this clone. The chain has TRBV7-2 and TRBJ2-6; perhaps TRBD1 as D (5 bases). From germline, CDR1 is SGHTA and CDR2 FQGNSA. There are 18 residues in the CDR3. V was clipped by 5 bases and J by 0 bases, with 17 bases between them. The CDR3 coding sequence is TGTGCCAGCAGCCCAGATGCAGGGCCCCCCTCTGGGGCCAACGTCCTGACTTTC. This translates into CASSPDAGPPSGANVLTF.

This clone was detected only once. In nucleotides, the CDR3 is TGTGCTAGTGGTTCCACTCTGGGACAGGAAGAAACTGAAGCTTTCTTT. Translating gives CASGSTLGQEETEAFF. The rearrangement joins TRBV12-5 to TRBJ1-1; TRBD1 agrees at 8 bases. Germline trimming cut 4 bases from V and 5 bases from J; bases unmatched to any gene: 12. The CDR3 sequence is 16 residues long. The germline V gene encodes CDR1 LGHNT and CDR2 FRNRAP.

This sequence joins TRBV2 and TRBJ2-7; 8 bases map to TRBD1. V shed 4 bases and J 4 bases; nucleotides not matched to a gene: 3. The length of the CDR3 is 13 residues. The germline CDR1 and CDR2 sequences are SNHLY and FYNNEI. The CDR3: CASSADRGYEQYF. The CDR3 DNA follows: TGTGCCAGCAGTGCCGACAGGGGATACGAGCAGTACTTC.

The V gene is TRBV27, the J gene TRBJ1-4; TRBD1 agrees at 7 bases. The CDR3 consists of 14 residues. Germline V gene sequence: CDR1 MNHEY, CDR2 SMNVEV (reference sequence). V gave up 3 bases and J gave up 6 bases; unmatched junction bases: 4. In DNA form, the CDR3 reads TGTGCCAGCAGTTTGACAGGGATTGATGAAAAACTGTTTTTT. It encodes CASSLTGIDEKLFF.